This TCR beta chain emerged from a study of T cells in tumors after PD-1 blockade. Findings of the study overall: Clonal replacement was seen across treatment, not between pre-treatment samples. Approximately 43% of tumor TCR clonotypes were also found in blood.

Site-matched primary tumor biopsies were taken before and after PD-1 blockade. This clone counts as large. Its target is not known. The germline V and J ends were trimmed by 0 bases and 4 bases, with 14 bases remaining between them. The germline CDR1 and CDR2 sequences are SGHNT and YYREEE (reference sequence). The CDR3 totals 16 residues. Measured with immunoSEQ multiplex PCR; TCRdb has only the in-frame clones, and not every one. This sample carries roughly 3,600 clones, approximately 67% of them seen once, and the ten largest clones take approximately 18%. This rearrangement joins TRBV5-4 to TRBJ2-1, with D perhaps matching TRBD1 or TRBD2 (5 bases each). The TCR originated in a human donor with basal cell carcinoma. The material sequenced was tumor tissue, taken before anti-PD-1 treatment. CDR3 amino acids: CASSLGGVEVYNEQFF. CDR3 coding DNA: TGTGCCAGCAGCTTGGGAGGGGTGGAGGTTTACAATGAGCAGTTCTTC.